Described below is a single TCR beta chain sequence and its context. Its specificity is unknown. Frozen-stored PBMCs produced approximately 2 micrograms of genomic DNA for TCR beta libraries. The method was immunoSEQ multiplex PCR; TCRdb's version includes in-frame clones alone and lacks a portion of them. The sample lists around 300,000 clones, roughly 85% occurring once. This sample was taken from a study of cytotoxic CD8 clonotypes in ibrutinib-treated CLL. The wider study: Mean yields were roughly 240,000 productive templates and about 97,000 productive rearrangements per sample. General study findings and limits: Baseline levels were approached again at progression, after clonality had risen at ibrutinib response. Pretreatment clonality was elevated relative to age-matched healthy donors and paralleled circulating CD8+ T-cell counts.

Germline V gene sequence: CDR1 SGHRS, CDR2 YFSETQ. The CDR3 sequence is 13 residues long. Trimming stripped 6 bases from V and 4 bases from J, with 13 bases between. The TCR originated in a human donor with chronic lymphocytic leukemia. V usage is TRBV5-1 and J usage is TRBJ2-5, with D unresolved. The input for sequencing was PBMCs, taken before ibrutinib treatment. The CDR3: CASNFGWGETQYF. The CDR3 DNA is TGCGCCAGCAACTTTGGTTGGGGAGAGACCCAGTACTTC.